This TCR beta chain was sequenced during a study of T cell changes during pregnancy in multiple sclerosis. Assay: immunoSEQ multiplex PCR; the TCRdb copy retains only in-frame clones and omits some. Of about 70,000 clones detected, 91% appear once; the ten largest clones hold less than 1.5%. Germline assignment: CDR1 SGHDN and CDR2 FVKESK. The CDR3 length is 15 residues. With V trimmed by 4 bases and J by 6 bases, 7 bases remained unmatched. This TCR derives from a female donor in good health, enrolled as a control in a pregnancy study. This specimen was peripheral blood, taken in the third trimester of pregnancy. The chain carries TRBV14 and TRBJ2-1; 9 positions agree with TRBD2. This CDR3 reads CASSLGGGAFNEQFF. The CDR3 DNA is TGTGCCAGCAGCCTTGGCGGGGGGGCCTTCAATGAGCAGTTCTTC. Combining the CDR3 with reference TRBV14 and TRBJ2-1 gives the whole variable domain EAGVTQFPSHSVIEKGQTVTLRCDPISGHDNLYWYRRVMGKEIKFLLHFVKESKQDESGMPNNRFLAERTGGTYSTLKVQPAELEDSGVYFCASSLGGGAFNEQFFGPGTRLTVL.